The present T cell receptor beta chain was sequenced within a study of T cells after posttransplantation cyclophosphamide. CDR3 length equals 13 residues. The germline gives CDR1 SGHTA, CDR2 FQGNSA. V gave up 5 bases and J gave up 8 bases, with 15 bases separating them. Profiled with immunoSEQ multiplex PCR; TCRdb holds only in-frame clones, not every one. The sample holds more than 30,000 clones, about 93% seen once. The naive gate required viable CD3+CD4+ or CD3+CD8+ cells with CCR7+CD45RA+CD45RO-CD95-CD27+CD28+ phenotype. The chain has TRBV7-2 and TRBJ1-1; no definite D call. The receptor was isolated from a woman in her fifties or sixties in good health, CMV-negative, and a related stem cell transplant donor. The sequenced sample was naive CD4+ T cells sorted from PBMCs. The DNA of the CDR3 is TGTGCCAGCAGCCTAAGAGGGAGTTGGGAAGCTTTCTTT. Its translation: CASSLRGSWEAFF. Based on the CDR3 plus reference TRBV7-2 and TRBJ1-1, the full variable domain is GAGVSQSPSNKVTEKGKDVELRCDPISGHTALYWYRQSLGQGLEFLIYFQGNSAPDKSGLPSDRFSAERTGGSVSTLTIQRTQQEDSAVYLCASSLRGSWEAFFGQGTRLTVV.